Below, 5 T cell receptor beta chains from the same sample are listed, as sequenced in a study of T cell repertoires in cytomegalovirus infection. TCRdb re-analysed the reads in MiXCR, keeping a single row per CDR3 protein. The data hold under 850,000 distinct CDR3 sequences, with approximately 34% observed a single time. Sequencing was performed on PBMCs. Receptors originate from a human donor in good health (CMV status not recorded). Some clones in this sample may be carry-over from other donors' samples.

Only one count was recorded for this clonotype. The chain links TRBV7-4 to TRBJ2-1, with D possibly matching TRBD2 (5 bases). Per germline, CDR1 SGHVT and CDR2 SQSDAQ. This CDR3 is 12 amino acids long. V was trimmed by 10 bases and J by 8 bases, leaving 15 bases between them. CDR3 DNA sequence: TGTGCCATCGGGGAGCCACAAGATGAGCAGTTCTTC. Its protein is CAIGEPQDEQFF.

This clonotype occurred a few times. The CDR3 protein is CASSFLREQNEQFF. The CDR3 region has the DNA TGTGCCAGCAGTTTTCTCCGGGAACAGAATGAGCAGTTCTTC. The chain uses TRBV28 and TRBJ2-1, with D perhaps TRBD2 (5 bases). Looked up from germline, CDR1 is MDHEN and CDR2 is SYDVKM. V lost 3 bases, J lost 7 bases, and 13 bases lay in between. The CDR3 has 14 amino acids.

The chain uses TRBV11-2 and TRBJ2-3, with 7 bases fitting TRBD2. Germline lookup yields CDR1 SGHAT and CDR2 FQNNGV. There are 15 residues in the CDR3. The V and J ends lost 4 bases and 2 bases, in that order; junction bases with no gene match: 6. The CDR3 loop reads CASSSPGGNTDTQYF. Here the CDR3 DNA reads TGTGCCAGCAGCTCACCGGGGGGAAACACAGATACGCAGTATTTT.

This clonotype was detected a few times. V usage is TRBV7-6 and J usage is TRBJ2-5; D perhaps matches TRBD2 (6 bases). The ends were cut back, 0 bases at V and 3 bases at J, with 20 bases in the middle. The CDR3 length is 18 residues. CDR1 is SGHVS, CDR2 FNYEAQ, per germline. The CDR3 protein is CASSLASVGTWGEETQYF. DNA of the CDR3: TGTGCCAGCAGCTTAGCCTCGGTTGGGACTTGGGGCGAAGAGACCCAGTACTTC.

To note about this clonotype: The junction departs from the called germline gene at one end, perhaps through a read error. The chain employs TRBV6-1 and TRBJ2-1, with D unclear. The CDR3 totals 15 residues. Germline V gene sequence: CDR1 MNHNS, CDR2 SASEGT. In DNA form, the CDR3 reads TGTGCCAGCACTCTGGACCAGGCGCTCGGCAATGAGCAGTTATTC. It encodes CASTLDQALGNEQLF.